This T cell receptor (beta chain) emerged from a study of cytomegalovirus exposure and HLA in healthy donors (dated by TCRdb to 2016 to 2017). With respect to the entire study: In an earlier analysis of fewer than 750 of the donors, 276 Gb of sequence data and approximately 100 million unique TCR beta sequences from roughly 200 million T cells were reported. Approximately 300 gigabases of sequencing data and tens of millions of unique TCR sequences made up an early release that covered approximately 620 HLA-typed donors. Among the roughly 390 genotyped donors, approximately 76% belonged to the genetic ancestry cluster associated with self-reported Caucasian donors. The aim of the study was to test whether cataloging public T cell receptors could identify signatures of past pathogen exposure. Using immunosequencing, the study profiled T cell repertoires from 666 subjects and related those repertoires to cytomegalovirus serostatus. Besides the first cohort of approximately 710 subjects, a separate validation cohort made up of around 120 different subjects was used. To predict cytomegalovirus infection status, the study brought together high-throughput TCR immunosequencing, statistical association of individual TCRs with disease status, and machine learning. A later analysis re-analyzed previously published TCR beta repertoires from 666 donors and added high-resolution HLA genotyping to study TCR occurrence patterns. The later analysis used no new phenotypic data to find candidate immune exposures, relying instead on TCR beta sequences and their occurrence across donors. An earlier analysis of several hundred of the donors used high-throughput TCR beta sequencing to judge whether each TCR beta V gene segment behaved as functional or pseudogenic. Donor age, sex, ethnicity and CMV serostatus were compiled together with the repertoire data. A later genetic analysis took genome-wide SNP genotypes for about three fifths of the 666 donors and used that subset as a discovery cohort. Every discovery cohort repertoire had been produced on one sequencing platform. Both class I and class II loci were covered by HLA typing, at four-digit resolution. The number of typed donors differed by locus: about 620-640 for A, B, C, DRB1 and DQB1; approximately 530 for DQA1; 606 for DPA1; and roughly 470 for DPB1. Several DR-DQ haplotypes were handled as single units for association and clustering because linkage in the cohort was strong. Among 398 genotyped donors of the cohort, an average of roughly 240,000 unique TCR beta nucleotide sequences were sequenced per donor, approximately 20% of them non-productive.

Study-wide findings and limitations: Roughly uniform sequencing depth across donors was assumed in presence/absence analyses, although this assumption may not hold. A few of the identified cytomegalovirus-associated TCR beta chains were confirmed in vitro to be specific for cytomegalovirus antigens. In a later genetic analysis, fewer N-insertions in productive TCRs were reported among donors in an Asian-associated ancestry cluster than the approximately 670-donor mean. A later genetic analysis associated a missense DCLRE1C variant with V-gene and J-gene trimming of TCR beta chains, and an independent cohort replicated the association. The authors suggested that the approach could potentially be generalized to other disease states and immunological phenotypes. Only TCR beta chains were sequenced in this cohort, and the absence of alpha or paired-chain data limited detectable features. The sequencing pipeline was judged likely to have produced a cluster of highly shared sequence variants as a technical artifact. In the study, around 160 TCR beta chains were listed as associated with cytomegalovirus. In a later analysis, HLA-associated TCR beta chains showed more clonal expansion and lower generation probabilities than non-associated chains that were equally common. Some IMGT-functional V segments, including TRBV6-2 and TRBV6-3, could not be told apart with the 87-base-pair reads, so those segments were excluded. In an earlier analysis of around 500 of the donors, most TCR beta V segments appeared in productive rearrangements about 87% or about 30% of the time, broadly matching IMGT annotations. At a false discovery rate of 0.05, a later analysis linked 16,951 TCR beta sequences to specific HLA alleles. When HLA alleles, especially DR and DQ, strongly co-occurred, TCR associations were difficult to assign to individual alleles. HLA typing was unavailable for some donors at each locus, so association tests used only the typed subset. CMV serostatus was the only immune exposure information available for the cohort. According to a later analysis, parvovirus B19, influenza, CMV and Epstein-Barr virus appeared linked to several top co-occurrence clusters. Most TCR sequences were seen in very few donors, while some public TCRs were found in many individuals. The earlier analysis of about 600 of the donors excluded 15 to 20 rarely observed V segments, including chromosome 9 orphons, because counts were too low. In both the original and validation cohorts, the classifier was reported to diagnose cytomegalovirus status with high specificity and sensitivity. Correlated functional status among segregating V segments might be attributable to linkage disequilibrium, but an unknown experimental factor could not be ruled out. A later analysis found that most CMV-associated TCR beta chains appeared HLA-restricted, with HLA associations seemingly driven largely by CMV exposure. According to a later analysis, TCR association rates differed among HLA loci, with DRB1 alleles showing the most associated TCRs and HLA-C alleles showing the fewest. A further reported finding was that TCR beta sequences accurately predicted the HLA-A and HLA-B alleles for most subjects in the first cohort.

Library preparation was by the immunoSEQ multiplex PCR assay. A mixture of 60 forward primers for TCR Vbeta segments and 13 reverse primers for TCR Jbeta segments was used in the multiplex PCR. A multiplex PCR assay on genomic DNA amplified the CDR3 region of rearranged TCR beta genes. On the Illumina HiSeq System, the amplified TCR beta libraries were sequenced as 87-base-pair reads. The study's processing was this. Across the 670 or so repertoires, a later analysis counted tens of millions of unique TCR beta chains, 9.5 million to 12 million of which were shared by at least two donors. Raw reads were error-corrected and collapsed into unique sequences with a nearest-neighbor algorithm that merged closely related sequences to remove PCR and sequencing errors. To assign V, D and J gene segments, CDR3 sequences were aligned to IMGT reference sequences. For a sequence to be retained, a match of at least six nucleotides was required to both a V gene segment and a J gene segment. Rearrangements were called productive when the CDR3 lacked stop codons and stayed in frame with V and J; all others were non-productive. Following IMGT convention, CDR3 was defined as the stretch from the second conserved V-encoded cysteine up to the conserved J-encoded phenylalanine. Sequences without an unambiguous match to a single V gene segment were excluded from the earlier analysis of approximately 600 of the donors. An earlier analysis of approximately 590 of the donors classified V segments as functional when productive rearrangements were above 56.7% and as segregating when the standard deviation between donors was above 5%. A statistical classification framework was developed to diagnose cytomegalovirus status using the catalog of TCR beta chain sequences. V and J gene assignment, in a later analysis, came from comparing TCR nucleotide sequences with IMGT/GENE-DB human TR gene sequences. In a later analysis, CDR3 sequences and most-parsimonious VDJ recombination scenarios were assigned using the TCRdist pipeline. A later analysis defined each TCR beta chain by its CDR3 amino acid sequence plus V-gene family, and excluded reads lacking a unique V-gene family. A later analysis removed 600 or so highly shared, low-generation-probability nucleotide sequences to deal with suspected cross-contamination and a sequencing artifact. In a later analysis, a clonal expansion index for each public chain was calculated from normalized within-repertoire ranks of inferred template counts. In a later analysis, generation probabilities were computed using a VDJ recombination model fitted to out-of-frame rearrangements, and the results were checked against IGoR. A later analysis scored TCR-TCR, TCR-HLA and TCR-CMV co-occurrence with hypergeometric tests, applying a repertoire-size bias correction to TCR pairs. In a later analysis, false discovery rates were estimated by permuting HLA or CMV assignments 20 times. A later analysis grouped co-occurring TCRs with DBSCAN, adding TCRdist sequence similarity when clustering within HLA-allele-positive subsets. Repertoires with fewer than 30,000 or more than 120,000 public chains, plus five repertoires with anomalous nucleotide sharing, were excluded from co-occurrence clustering. The table comes from immuneACCESS by way of TCRdb, which keeps in-frame sequences with V and J called. Part of the clones is missing from these tables; in studies checked, under half for an unresolved V gene and the rest for unknown reasons. The V and J calls and clone size come from that table; D and trimming were worked out from the DNA. The sample table records about 140,000 clones; almost 85% of these occur just once. The ten largest clones take up 1.5% to 2% of the sample.

With regard to this clone: Its antigen is currently not known. Per-base qualities were not stored, and no clone one base away is much larger.

Trimming at the junction amounts to 0 bases on V and 5 bases on J, and the germline ends lie 11 bases apart. Measured from the cysteine to the phenylalanine, the CDR3 is 14 residues long. Only CDR3 DNA is held: 42 bases, read in frame from base 1. The CDR1 and CDR2 encoded by the germline V gene are SGHRS and YFSETQ. The cohort consisted of 670 or so healthy bone marrow donors. Cohort members were all nominally healthy when sampled, although unrecorded immune exposures were likely present. The donor was CMV seronegative and belonged to the group of 350 or so seronegative cohort members. Every donor gave a peripheral blood sample, and the peripheral blood mononuclear cells from that sample were used for TCR beta sequencing. Genomic DNA was extracted from the blood cell samples with the Qiagen DNeasy Blood Extraction Kit.

The sample taken for sequencing was PBMCs. This TCR was sampled from a woman aged 40 to 50 in good health and CMV-seronegative. The chain is encoded by TRBV5-1 joined to TRBJ2-5; TRBD1 could be the D gene, as 6 bases match. The DNA is as follows: TGCGCCAGCAGCTTGGCCAGGGGCGGTGAGACCCAGTACTTC. Its protein product is CASSLARGGETQYF. The CDR3 plus the reference TRBV5-1 and TRBJ2-5 genes for the other parts give the full variable domain: KAGVTQTPRYLIKTRGQQVTLSCSPISGHRSVSWYQQTPGQGLQFLFEYFSETQRNKGNFPGRFSGRQFSNSRSEMNVSTLELGDSALYLCASSLARGGETQYFGPGTRLLVL.